The clone carrying this T cell receptor (beta chain) was seen just once. CDR1 is SGDLS, CDR2 YYNGEE, per germline. The ends were cut back, 4 bases at V and 4 bases at J, with 15 bases in the middle. The CDR3 covers 15 residues. This sample stems from a study of shared T cell receptors in the human thymus. Sequenced by immunoSEQ multiplex PCR; TCRdb stores in-frame clones only, minus some. This sample yields 500,000 to 850,000 clones, of which about 90% are seen a single time; about 0.0094% belongs to the top ten. These same data were also listed under a study on human thymus T cells.

The sample taken for sequencing was thymocytes. The source is a boy under two years old with a congenital heart defect. J is TRBJ2-1 and V is TRBV9, with D perhaps matching TRBD1 (6 bases). The CDR3 nucleotides read TGTGCCAGCAGCCCCGACCGGGACACTTACAATGAGCAGTTCTTC. It is translated as CASSPDRDTYNEQFF.